One T cell receptor beta chain is described in this entry. What it binds is unknown. Random hexamers primed reverse transcription of roughly 0.5 to 1 ug RNA. An immunoSEQ multiplex PCR amplified TCR beta CDR3 over 54 Vbeta and 13 Jbeta. In TCRdb, the immunoSEQ multiplex PCR reads were re-called with MiXCR into one record per CDR3 protein. The table lists about 300,000 distinct CDR3 sequences, approximately 90% of them singletons. Multiple sclerosis controls were treatment-naive patients with stable or active relapsing-remitting disease. The TEMRA cells underwent FACS enrichment, while the CD8+ and CD4+ T cells underwent negative isolation. This sample stems from a study of CD8 T cells in Susac syndrome. The study, taken as a whole, reports: A relatively small number of individuals underwent TCR sequencing and HLA analysis.

The junction had 4 bases not matched to a gene; V was cut back by 0 bases and J by 0 bases. Germline V gene sequence: CDR1 LNHNV, CDR2 YYDKDF (reference sequence). The CDR3 sequence is 17 residues long. Sequenced material: CD8+ T cells from PBMCs. This clonotype originated in a human donor with multiple sclerosis. The rearrangement uses TRBV15 and TRBJ2-3; 9 nucleotides align to TRBD1. CDR3 coding DNA: TGTGCCACCAGCAGAGATCTAGGGACAGGGAGCACAGATACGCAGTATTTT. Amino acids: CATSRDLGTGSTDTQYF.